This TCR beta chain comes out of a study of a mutant IDH1 vaccine in newly diagnosed glioma. Across the study: Patients received vaccination from 4-6 weeks after radiotherapy alone, or with temozolomide cycles. Treated individuals were about 62% male and around 38% female, averaging 40.4 years of age. Previous treatment comprised radiotherapy, temozolomide, or both, mostly both.

The V gene lost 4 bases and the J gene lost 2 bases, with 14 bases spanning the gap. Germline lookup yields CDR1 SGHTA and CDR2 FQGNSA. This CDR3 is built from 15 residues. As for time point: week 35, safety follow-up. Topical imiquimod accompanied each vaccine dose, which consisted of 300 ug of mutant IDH1 20-mer peptide. Eight vaccine doses were administered to patients at weeks 1, 3, 5, 7, 11, 15, 19 and 23. Using immunoSEQ multiplex PCR, the repertoire was profiled, and TCRdb retains in-frame clones only, with some absent. The sample records about 41,000 clones, 80% to 90% being singletons. Details on this clone: Its antigen is unknown.

The rearrangement joins TRBV7-2 to TRBJ2-5; tentatively, D is TRBD1 or TRBD2 (5 bases each). This TCR came from a man aged 35 to 55 with glioma. The sample was PBMCs, taken from a glioma patient whose treatment included an IDH1 peptide vaccine. This CDR3 is CASSSLGWGQETQYF. As DNA, the CDR3 is TGTGCCAGCAGCTCCCTAGGATGGGGGCAAGAGACCCAGTACTTC.